The clone carrying this TCR beta chain was recorded once. This entry belongs to a study of shared T cell receptors in the human thymus. The method was immunoSEQ multiplex PCR; TCRdb's version includes in-frame clones alone and lacks a portion of them. The data show roughly 550,000 clones, about four fifths seen once. This same sample was also part of a study on human thymus T cells. As that study records: The source of the thymus tissue was resections taken during corrective heart surgery. Related research examined unrelated individuals and reported that their thymic repertoires overlapped highly.

The sample comprised thymocytes. The TCR comes from a boy younger than two with a congenital heart defect.

DNA of the CDR3: TGCGCCAGCAGCTCCAGGGGCTACGAGCAGTACTTC. Its protein product is CASSSRGYEQYF. The chain recombines TRBV5-1 with TRBJ2-7, with D tentatively TRBD1 (6 bases). V was shortened by 3 bases and J by 3 bases, with 7 bases between the two germline ends. This CDR3 is 12 amino acids long. CDR1 and CDR2 from the germline V gene are SGHRS and YFSETQ.